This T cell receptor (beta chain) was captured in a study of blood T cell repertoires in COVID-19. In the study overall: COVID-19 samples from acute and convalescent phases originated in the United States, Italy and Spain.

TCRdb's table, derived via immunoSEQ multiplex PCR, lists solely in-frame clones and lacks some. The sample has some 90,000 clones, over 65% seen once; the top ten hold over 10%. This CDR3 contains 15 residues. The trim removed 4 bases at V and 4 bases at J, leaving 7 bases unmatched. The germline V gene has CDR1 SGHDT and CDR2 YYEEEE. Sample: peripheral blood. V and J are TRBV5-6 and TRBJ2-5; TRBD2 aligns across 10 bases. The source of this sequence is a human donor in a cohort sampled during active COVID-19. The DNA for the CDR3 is TGTGCCAGCAGCCGAAGCGGGAGGGAGGCAGAGACCCAGTACTTC. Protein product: CASSRSGREAETQYF.